This entry concerns a single T cell receptor (beta chain). In this sample, this clone turned up a few times. Its antigen target is currently unknown. The input lacks base qualities; no much larger clone sits a single base away. The CDR3 regions of human TCRbeta chains were analyzed by immunosequencing. On the authors' methods: TCRs in the repertoires were matched against a reference library of SARS-CoV-2-specific TCRs that had been generated with the MIRA antigen-specificity platform. Breadth was defined as the fraction of unique TCRs that were SARS-CoV-2-associated. Depth was defined as the fraction of total T cells that were SARS-CoV-2-associated. Using the MIRA data, every spike-specific TCR was mapped to the spike region that the TCR reacted to and assigned to either a CD4 or a CD8 class. Log10-transformed breadth and depth values were compared by one-way ANOVA with Sidak's multiple comparisons tests. Here the immuneACCESS table is served through TCRdb, limited to in-frame sequences with V and J called. Missing clones are a known gap in these copies; in checked studies unresolved V genes cover under half, and the rest lacks a known reason. The DNA was the basis for D and trimming; V, J and clone size are from that table. In all, the sample holds more than 250,000 clones, and 85% to 95% of those were seen once. Of the sample, around 0.6% is held by the ten largest clones.

This sample is part of a study of T cell responses to AZD1222 COVID-19 vaccine (dated by TCRdb to the early 2020s). For the study in its entirety: Because spike-specific TCR depth and breadth did not differ between the two schedules, AZD1222 recipients who got a second dose at roughly 4 weeks were pooled with those who got a second dose at roughly 12 weeks. TCR sequencing covered over 230 trial participants: 200 to 210 given two doses of AZD1222 and 26 given two doses of MenACWY control vaccine. Trial participants were enrolled by age into subgroups of 18-55, 56-69 and 70-plus years, and about 150, 27 and 61 TCR-sequenced participants, respectively, were included in these subgroups.

The germline ends are 7 bases apart after V is trimmed by 4 bases and J by 3 bases. Reading from cysteine to phenylalanine, the CDR3 counts 12 amino acids. Only CDR3 DNA is held: 36 bases, read in frame from base 1. CDR1 is given as SNHLY and CDR2 as FYNNEI, both from the germline V gene. Paper-wide results and their limitations: Epitopes outside the regions mutated in the B.1.351 and B.1.1.7 variants were reportedly recognized by nearly half of the unique spike-specific TCRs. In the small 56-69-year group, the increase in depth fell short of significance, most likely because of low power. Conclusions about previously exposed vaccinees were limited because only a handful of AZD1222 recipients were SARS-CoV-2 seropositive at baseline. Participants were mostly white British, with more females than males. The authors suggested clonal diversity may have been underestimated. After two AZD1222 doses, both the breadth and the depth of spike-specific TCRs were significantly higher than at day 0 and than in MenACWY recipients. Vaccine-associated CD4 TCRs spanned the whole spike protein, with dominant responses in regions 160-218 and 743-854. Because no day 14 peak-response samples were available, repertoires were characterized only after the peak T cell response.

The time point label corresponds to: baseline before first vaccination. The vaccinee samples were drawn from two UK trials, COV001 and COV002, one of which was a single-blind randomized controlled phase 2/3 trial testing AZD1222 (ChAdOx1 nCoV-19) in healthy adults. For TCRbeta chain sequencing, PBMC samples were collected from trial participants at day 0 and at day 28 after the second dose. Recombination linked TRBV2 to TRBJ2-7; confidence is insufficient to name the D gene. This receptor was identified in an adult in good health. This sample comprised peripheral blood, obtained on day 0 of AZD1222 vaccination. The DNA is as follows: TGTGCCAGCAGTGCCAAAGGCTACGAGCAGTACTTC. This encodes CASSAKGYEQYF.